These T cell receptor beta chains were read from a single sample in a study of identical twins. TCRdb redid the calling of the 5' RACE reads with MiXCR, one entry per CDR3 protein. The profile shows around 450,000 distinct CDR3 sequences, 11% to 15% of them singletons. These same data were also listed under a study on yellow fever vaccine responses in identical twins.

The sample comprised CD4+ T cells sorted from blood. These receptor sequences come from a woman between 18 and 30 years old in good health. The CDR3 runs from the conserved cysteine through the conserved F or W. D genes are given only for firm matches. Clone size is shown for a subset of rows, as once, few, many or a class of expanded clone.

d_call: TRBD2; j_call: TRBJ2-3; cdr3_length: 19; v_call: TRBV20-1; clone_size: few; cdr3_nt: TGCAGTGCTAGAGAACCCCTGGGGCAGCGGGGGGGCCGCGGAGATACGCAGTATTTT; cdr3_aa: CSAREPLGQRGGRGDTQYF
d_call: TRBD2; j_call: TRBJ2-7; cdr3_length: 14; v_call: TRBV11-2; clone_size: -; cdr3_nt: TGTGCCAGCAACCCCAACGGGGGGTACTACGAGCAGTACTTC; cdr3_aa: CASNPNGGYYEQYF
d_call: -; j_call: TRBJ2-3; cdr3_length: 15; v_call: TRBV5-1; clone_size: -; cdr3_nt: TGCGCCAGCAGCTTACGGGGATTTTACACAGATACGCAGTATTTT; cdr3_aa: CASSLRGFYTDTQYF
d_call: TRBD2; j_call: TRBJ2-1; cdr3_length: 19; v_call: TRBV6-1; clone_size: few; cdr3_nt: TGTGCCAGCAGCCGACAAGGTCCTAGCGGGGGACCATCCTACAATGAGCAGTTCTTC; cdr3_aa: CASSRQGPSGGPSYNEQFF
d_call: -; j_call: TRBJ2-1; cdr3_length: 15; v_call: TRBV12-3/TRBV12-4; clone_size: few; cdr3_nt: TGTGCCAGCAGTTTAGACTATCCTTCCTACAATGAGCAGTTCTTC; cdr3_aa: CASSLDYPSYNEQFF
d_call: -; j_call: TRBJ1-2; cdr3_length: 14; v_call: TRBV4-1; clone_size: few; cdr3_nt: TGCGCCAGCAGCCAAGGCGGGAGGGTAGGAGGCTACACCTTC; cdr3_aa: CASSQGGRVGGYTF
d_call: TRBD2; j_call: TRBJ2-2; cdr3_length: 13; v_call: TRBV10-3; clone_size: many; cdr3_nt: TGTGCCTCCCGGGACTACAACACCGGGGAGCTGTTTTTT; cdr3_aa: CASRDYNTGELFF
d_call: -; j_call: TRBJ2-6; cdr3_length: 17; v_call: TRBV5-1; clone_size: few; cdr3_nt: TGCGCCAGCAGCTTCCTGAACAGAAGCTCTGGGGCCAACGTCCTGACTTTC; cdr3_aa: CASSFLNRSSGANVLTF
d_call: -; j_call: TRBJ2-7; cdr3_length: 13; v_call: TRBV5-1; clone_size: -; cdr3_nt: TGCGCCAGCAGCCCAGAGGTGGCCTACGAGCAGTACTTC; cdr3_aa: CASSPEVAYEQYF
d_call: TRBD2; j_call: TRBJ2-1; cdr3_length: 13; v_call: TRBV3-1; clone_size: -; cdr3_nt: TGTGCCAGTAGCCCGACTAGCGACAATGAGCAGTTCTTC; cdr3_aa: CASSPTSDNEQFF
d_call: -; j_call: TRBJ2-2; cdr3_length: 15; v_call: TRBV28; clone_size: few; cdr3_nt: TGTGCCAGCAGCCTACTAGCTCGCGACACCGGGGAGCTGTTTTTT; cdr3_aa: CASSLLARDTGELFF
d_call: TRBD2; j_call: TRBJ2-1; cdr3_length: 17; v_call: TRBV7-9; clone_size: few; cdr3_nt: TGTGCCAGCAGCTTGCTTACTAGCGGGATAAATGGCAATGAGCAGTTCTTC; cdr3_aa: CASSLLTSGINGNEQFF
d_call: TRBD1; j_call: TRBJ2-1; cdr3_length: 17; v_call: TRBV28; clone_size: few; cdr3_nt: TGTGCCAGCAGTTTAGGGGCGTTGGGGACAGGTTACAATGAGCAGTTCTTC; cdr3_aa: CASSLGALGTGYNEQFF
d_call: TRBD1; j_call: TRBJ1-6; cdr3_length: 13; v_call: TRBV29-1; clone_size: -; cdr3_nt: TGCAGCGTTGGACAGGGGAATAATTCACCCCTCCACTTT; cdr3_aa: CSVGQGNNSPLHF
d_call: -; j_call: TRBJ2-7; cdr3_length: 15; v_call: TRBV4-3; clone_size: -; cdr3_nt: TGCGCCAGCAGCCCCTCCCCCAATAAGGGCTACGAGCAGTACTTC; cdr3_aa: CASSPSPNKGYEQYF
d_call: -; j_call: TRBJ1-1; cdr3_length: 15; v_call: TRBV5-1; clone_size: -; cdr3_nt: TGCGCCAGCAGCTGGACCGGGAGGGCGAACACTGAAGCTTTCTTT; cdr3_aa: CASSWTGRANTEAFF
d_call: -; j_call: TRBJ2-1; cdr3_length: 11; v_call: TRBV29-1; clone_size: few; cdr3_nt: TGCAGCGTCTTCACGGGTGTTGAGCAGTTCTTC; cdr3_aa: CSVFTGVEQFF
d_call: TRBD1; j_call: TRBJ2-1; cdr3_length: 15; v_call: TRBV19; clone_size: few; cdr3_nt: TGTGCCAGTAGTATAGCGGGGACAGGGTGGAATGAGCAGTTCTTC; cdr3_aa: CASSIAGTGWNEQFF
d_call: TRBD2; j_call: TRBJ2-3; cdr3_length: 17; v_call: TRBV4-3; clone_size: -; cdr3_nt: TGCGCCAGCAGCCGAAGGGCGACTAGCGGGGGAACAGATACGCAGTATTTT; cdr3_aa: CASSRRATSGGTDTQYF
d_call: -; j_call: TRBJ2-3; cdr3_length: 15; v_call: TRBV7-2; clone_size: -; cdr3_nt: TGTGCCAGCAGCGCGGTGGGCGGCAGCACAGATACGCAGTATTTT; cdr3_aa: CASSAVGGSTDTQYF
d_call: -; j_call: TRBJ1-1; cdr3_length: 14; v_call: TRBV27; clone_size: once; cdr3_nt: TGTGCCAGCAGTTTTAACAGGGTCCCTACTGAAGCTTTCTTT; cdr3_aa: CASSFNRVPTEAFF
d_call: -; j_call: TRBJ2-2; cdr3_length: 14; v_call: TRBV12-5; clone_size: few; cdr3_nt: TGTGCTAGTGGTTTGACAGGGTTCGCCGGGGAGCTGTTTTTT; cdr3_aa: CASGLTGFAGELFF
d_call: -; j_call: TRBJ2-7; cdr3_length: 12; v_call: TRBV6-2/TRBV6-3; clone_size: -; cdr3_nt: TGTGCCAGTAAAGGGGACTCCTACGAGCAGTACTTC; cdr3_aa: CASKGDSYEQYF
d_call: TRBD2; j_call: TRBJ2-4; cdr3_length: 17; v_call: TRBV3-1; clone_size: few; cdr3_nt: TGTGCCAGCAGCCAGGGACTAGCGGGAGTAGCCAAAAACATTCAGTACTTC; cdr3_aa: CASSQGLAGVAKNIQYF
d_call: -; j_call: TRBJ2-1; cdr3_length: 13; v_call: TRBV7-2; clone_size: few; cdr3_nt: TGTGCCAGCAGCTTCGAGGGGTGGGATGAGCAGTTCTTC; cdr3_aa: CASSFEGWDEQFF
d_call: -; j_call: TRBJ1-1; cdr3_length: 13; v_call: TRBV5-4; clone_size: -; cdr3_nt: TGTGCCAGCAGTAGACAGGACCTCACTGAAGCTTTCTTT; cdr3_aa: CASSRQDLTEAFF
d_call: -; j_call: TRBJ2-2; cdr3_length: 18; v_call: TRBV15; clone_size: many; cdr3_nt: TGTGCCACCAGCAGTCGGGGGACGACGCTTCTGAACACCGGGGAGCTGTTTTTT; cdr3_aa: CATSSRGTTLLNTGELFF
d_call: -; j_call: TRBJ2-2; cdr3_length: 15; v_call: TRBV28; clone_size: -; cdr3_nt: TGTGCCAGCAGGCCGTCCCGAAAGAACACCGGGGAGCTGTTTTTT; cdr3_aa: CASRPSRKNTGELFF
d_call: -; j_call: TRBJ1-5; cdr3_length: 14; v_call: TRBV12-3/TRBV12-4; clone_size: -; cdr3_nt: TGTGCCAGCAGTTTAGCGCTAGGGAATCAGCCCCAGCATTTT; cdr3_aa: CASSLALGNQPQHF
d_call: -; j_call: TRBJ1-1; cdr3_length: 15; v_call: TRBV6-5; clone_size: -; cdr3_nt: TGTGCCAGCAGTTACGAAGGCTCAGATTTCACTGAAGCTTTCTTT; cdr3_aa: CASSYEGSDFTEAFF
d_call: -; j_call: TRBJ1-4; cdr3_length: 14; v_call: TRBV7-9; clone_size: few; cdr3_nt: TGTGCCAGCAGCTTGGGAGGTATCAATGAAAAACTGTTTTTT; cdr3_aa: CASSLGGINEKLFF
d_call: -; j_call: TRBJ2-3; cdr3_length: 14; v_call: TRBV20-1; clone_size: -; cdr3_nt: TGCAGTGCTAGTTGGACCGGGTCACCGGATACGCAGTATTTT; cdr3_aa: CSASWTGSPDTQYF
d_call: -; j_call: TRBJ2-1; cdr3_length: 19; v_call: TRBV27; clone_size: many; cdr3_nt: TGTGCCAGCAGTTCAGACAGGGTTATATTACGGGAGGGGGTGAATGAGCAGTTCTTC; cdr3_aa: CASSSDRVILREGVNEQFF
d_call: TRBD2; j_call: TRBJ2-7; cdr3_length: 14; v_call: TRBV28; clone_size: few; cdr3_nt: TGTGCCAGCAGTGGCGGGGGACTAAGCTACGAGCAGTACTTC; cdr3_aa: CASSGGGLSYEQYF
d_call: TRBD2; j_call: TRBJ2-2; cdr3_length: 18; v_call: TRBV5-1; clone_size: many; cdr3_nt: TGCGCCAGCAGCTTGGGAGCGGGACTAGCGGGAAACACCGGGGAGCTGTTTTTT; cdr3_aa: CASSLGAGLAGNTGELFF
d_call: TRBD1; j_call: TRBJ1-5; cdr3_length: 13; v_call: TRBV12-3/TRBV12-4; clone_size: -; cdr3_nt: TGTGCCAGCAGTAGGACAGGGGCTCAGCCCCAGCATTTT; cdr3_aa: CASSRTGAQPQHF
d_call: -; j_call: TRBJ2-2; cdr3_length: 15; v_call: TRBV29-1; clone_size: many; cdr3_nt: TGCAGCGTTGAAGATCTGAAGGGGAACACCGGGGAGCTGTTTTTT; cdr3_aa: CSVEDLKGNTGELFF
d_call: -; j_call: TRBJ1-2; cdr3_length: 15; v_call: TRBV15; clone_size: few; cdr3_nt: TGTGCCACCAGCAGAGGAACAGGGACTAACTATGGCTACACCTTC; cdr3_aa: CATSRGTGTNYGYTF
d_call: -; j_call: TRBJ1-4; cdr3_length: 16; v_call: TRBV9; clone_size: few; cdr3_nt: TGTGCCAGCAGCAAAGGGCAGGGGAGGGGGAATGAAAAACTGTTTTTT; cdr3_aa: CASSKGQGRGNEKLFF
d_call: -; j_call: TRBJ2-1; cdr3_length: 16; v_call: TRBV5-1; clone_size: many; cdr3_nt: TGCGCCAGCAGCCACGGAATAGCGCCAACCTACAATGAGCAGTTCTTC; cdr3_aa: CASSHGIAPTYNEQFF
d_call: TRBD2; j_call: TRBJ2-5; cdr3_length: 16; v_call: TRBV7-2; clone_size: few; cdr3_nt: TGTGCCAGCAGCTCATCTAGCGGGAGGTGGAAGGAGACCCAGTACTTC; cdr3_aa: CASSSSSGRWKETQYF
d_call: -; j_call: TRBJ2-1; cdr3_length: 11; v_call: TRBV9; clone_size: -; cdr3_nt: TGTGCCAGCAGCGTAGGTGGTGAGCAGTTCTTC; cdr3_aa: CASSVGGEQFF
d_call: -; j_call: TRBJ2-7; cdr3_length: 13; v_call: TRBV2; clone_size: -; cdr3_nt: TGTGCCAGCAGTCTACTGAGGGACTACGAGCAGTACTTC; cdr3_aa: CASSLLRDYEQYF
d_call: -; j_call: TRBJ2-1; cdr3_length: 15; v_call: TRBV3-1; clone_size: few; cdr3_nt: TGTGCCAGCAGTAGAGGCTGGGCCTCCTACAATGAGCAGTTCTTC; cdr3_aa: CASSRGWASYNEQFF
d_call: -; j_call: TRBJ2-1; cdr3_length: 13; v_call: TRBV2; clone_size: few; cdr3_nt: TGTGCCAGCATGCCTGGGCGGGGAGAAGAGCAGTTCTTC; cdr3_aa: CASMPGRGEEQFF
d_call: -; j_call: TRBJ1-5; cdr3_length: 14; v_call: TRBV3-1; clone_size: -; cdr3_nt: TGTGCCAGCAGCCAAATGGCATTCAATCAGCCCCAGCATTTT; cdr3_aa: CASSQMAFNQPQHF
d_call: -; j_call: TRBJ2-7; cdr3_length: 14; v_call: TRBV3-1; clone_size: many; cdr3_nt: TGTGCCAGCAGCCAGCTCCCATCAGTTGGGGAGCAGTACTTC; cdr3_aa: CASSQLPSVGEQYF
d_call: TRBD1; j_call: TRBJ2-1; cdr3_length: 18; v_call: TRBV11-1; clone_size: many; cdr3_nt: TGTGCCAGCAGCTTAGAGGGACAGGGCTTTAGCTCCTACAATGAGCAGTTCTTC; cdr3_aa: CASSLEGQGFSSYNEQFF
d_call: TRBD1; j_call: TRBJ2-3; cdr3_length: 16; v_call: TRBV12-3/TRBV12-4; clone_size: few; cdr3_nt: TGTGCCAGCAGTCTAAGGGGACAGGGGGCAACAGATACGCAGTATTTT; cdr3_aa: CASSLRGQGATDTQYF
d_call: -; j_call: TRBJ2-7; cdr3_length: 14; v_call: TRBV20-1; clone_size: -; cdr3_nt: TGCAGTGCTAGTTTGCGTACGAGCTCCTACGAGCAGTACTTC; cdr3_aa: CSASLRTSSYEQYF
d_call: TRBD2; j_call: TRBJ2-1; cdr3_length: 17; v_call: TRBV9; clone_size: few; cdr3_nt: TGTGCCAGCAGCGTGTCCGTAGCGGGAGGGCGGAGCAATGAGCAGTTCTTC; cdr3_aa: CASSVSVAGGRSNEQFF
d_call: TRBD1; j_call: TRBJ2-3; cdr3_length: 14; v_call: TRBV28; clone_size: few; cdr3_nt: TGTGCCAGCAGGGGACAGGGAAACACAGATACGCAGTATTTT; cdr3_aa: CASRGQGNTDTQYF
d_call: -; j_call: TRBJ2-1; cdr3_length: 15; v_call: TRBV7-2; clone_size: -; cdr3_nt: TGTGCCAGCAGCTTCGGCGGGGAGTTCTACAATGAGCAGTTCTTC; cdr3_aa: CASSFGGEFYNEQFF